Shown below are 14 T cell receptor beta chains from a single sample sequenced in a study of blood T cell repertoires in COVID-19. Some clones are missing from TCRdb's copy, which holds only in-frame ones; the method was immunoSEQ multiplex PCR. The sample lists roughly 90,000 clones; roughly 84% were seen once. The sequenced material came from peripheral blood. The receptors stem from a woman of 80 years or more with active or convalescent COVID-19.

V usage is TRBV6-1 and J usage is TRBJ1-6; D unclear. From germline, CDR1 is MNHNS and CDR2 SASEGT. V gave up 1 base and J gave up 8 bases, with 6 bases separating them. The CDR3 has 13 residues. The DNA of the CDR3 is TGTGCCAGCAGTGAAGTTCAGGATTCACCCCTCCACTTT. Amino acids: CASSEVQDSPLHF.

V is TRBV5-1 and J is TRBJ2-5, with D possibly TRBD1 on 7 matching bases. The CDR3 covers 13 residues. The V and J ends lost 5 bases and 2 bases respectively, with 10 bases between them. Germline values: CDR1 SGHRS, CDR2 YFSETQ. CDR3 region: CASRGGQQETQYF. The CDR3 nucleotides are TGCGCCAGCAGGGGGGGACAGCAAGAGACCCAGTACTTC.

This chain uses TRBV3-1 (or the pseudogene TRBV3-2) with TRBJ2-1, with D perhaps TRBD2 (6 bases). The CDR3 has 17 residues. V lost 4 bases to trimming and J lost 0 bases, with 16 bases between them. Germline CDR1 reads LGHDT; CDR2 reads YNNKEL (reference sequence). The CDR3 DNA is TGTGCCAGCAGCCCTTACGGAGCGGGCGGCTCCTACAATGAGCAGTTCTTC. It is translated as CASSPYGAGGSYNEQFF.

The rearrangement uses TRBV6-5 and TRBJ2-5, with 7 bases lining up with TRBD2. Unmatched junction bases numbered 9, after V lost 7 bases and J lost 7 bases. Germline lookup yields CDR1 MNHEY and CDR2 SVGAGI. The length of the CDR3 is 13 residues. The CDR3 region is CASNEGGVVTQYF. As DNA, the CDR3 is TGTGCCAGCAACGAGGGAGGGGTGGTGACCCAGTACTTC.

The V and J genes are TRBV12-5 and TRBJ2-1; 9 nucleotides align to TRBD1. The J segment lost 5 bases and the V segment lost 6 bases, leaving 8 bases of the junction unmatched. The CDR3 has 15 amino acids. Germline loops: CDR1 LGHNT, CDR2 FRNRAP. In nucleotides, the CDR3 is TGTGCTAGTGGCACCCGGGGGGACAGGGACAATGAGCAGTTCTTC. Amino acid sequence: CASGTRGDRDNEQFF.

This rearrangement joins TRBV20-1 to TRBJ2-5; D gene uncertain. V gave up 4 bases and J gave up 5 bases, with 5 bases separating them. Germline loops: CDR1 DFQATT, CDR2 SNEGSKA (reference sequence). This CDR3 region has 10 residues. CDR3 sequence: CSANWETQYF. CDR3 nucleotide sequence: TGCAGTGCTAACTGGGAGACCCAGTACTTC.

The chain uses TRBV2 and TRBJ2-2, with a weak D call TRBD1 (6 bases). Germline V gene sequence: CDR1 SNHLY, CDR2 FYNNEI. The CDR3 is made up of 14 amino acids. The V gene lost 7 bases and the J gene lost 5 bases, with 14 bases spanning the gap. The CDR3 spells CASTWDIGTGELFF. The DNA for the CDR3 is TGTGCCAGCACCTGGGACATAGGGACCGGGGAGCTGTTTTTT.

The chain combines TRBV18 with TRBJ2-1; 8 nucleotides match TRBD1. Looked up from germline, CDR1 is KGHSH and CDR2 is LQKENI. The J segment lost 3 bases and the V segment lost 5 bases, leaving 6 bases of the junction unmatched. The CDR3 length is 15 residues. CDR3 DNA: TGTGCCAGCTCAACCGGGACAGGCATCTACAATGAGCAGTTCTTC. Translating gives CASSTGTGIYNEQFF.

The rearrangement joins TRBV5-1 to TRBJ2-5; the match to TRBD2 covers 14 bases. The germline V gene has CDR1 SGHRS and CDR2 YFSETQ. This CDR3 comprises 18 residues. With V trimmed by 4 bases and J by 2 bases, 10 bases remained unmatched. CDR3 in DNA: TGCGCCAGCAGCGGGGGGACTAGCGGGGGACTACCACAAGAGACCCAGTACTTC. This sequence encodes CASSGGTSGGLPQETQYF.

The chain uses TRBV19 and TRBJ2-4, with D tentatively TRBD1 (6 bases). Germline V lookup: CDR1 LNHDA, CDR2 SQIVND (reference sequence). V lost 9 bases, J lost 3 bases, and 24 bases lay in between. The CDR3 covers 17 residues. The CDR3 protein is CASRDTDNPRVKNIQYF. The CDR3 coding sequence is TGTGCCAGCCGGGACACGGACAACCCGCGGGTCAAAAACATTCAGTACTTC.

The chain couples TRBV7-9 to TRBJ1-3; possible D gene TRBD1, 6 bases. The CDR3 length is 14 residues. Trimming pared 5 bases from V and 3 bases from J, leaving 11 bases between. The germline gives CDR1 SEHNR, CDR2 FQNEAQ (reference sequence). CDR3 region: CASSPDRIGNTIYF. Written as DNA, the CDR3 is TGTGCCAGCAGCCCAGACAGGATTGGAAACACCATATATTTT.

This sequence joins TRBV10-1 and TRBJ1-1; TRBD1 aligns across 12 bases. This CDR3 is built from 20 residues. Trimming cost V 3 bases and J 3 bases; bases outside gene matches: 17. The germline CDR1 and CDR2 sequences are WNHNN and SYGVQD (reference sequence). The CDR3 nucleotides read TGCGCCAGCAGTGAATACTACCGGGACAGGGGGCGCTACGAACACACTGAAGCTTTCTTT. As protein: CASSEYYRDRGRYEHTEAFF.

The chain is built from TRBV28 and TRBJ2-1; D perhaps matches TRBD2 (6 bases). The V gene's germline CDR1 is MDHEN and CDR2 SYDVKM. The CDR3 contains 16 residues. V dropped 4 bases and J dropped 0 bases, with 13 bases sitting between them. The chain's CDR3 is CASSSPSVSSYNEQFF. CDR3 in DNA: TGTGCCAGCAGTTCCCCTAGCGTCAGCTCCTACAATGAGCAGTTCTTC.

This clone was observed a handful of times. The chain recombines TRBV27 with TRBJ2-7; possible D gene TRBD1, 6 bases. V was shortened by 3 bases and J by 3 bases, with 12 bases between the two germline ends. CDR3 size: 14 residues. Germline V gene lookup returns CDR1 MNHEY and CDR2 SMNVEV (reference sequence). CDR3 region: CASSFQRGGYEQYF. CDR3 bases: TGTGCCAGCAGTTTCCAAAGAGGGGGCTACGAGCAGTACTTC.